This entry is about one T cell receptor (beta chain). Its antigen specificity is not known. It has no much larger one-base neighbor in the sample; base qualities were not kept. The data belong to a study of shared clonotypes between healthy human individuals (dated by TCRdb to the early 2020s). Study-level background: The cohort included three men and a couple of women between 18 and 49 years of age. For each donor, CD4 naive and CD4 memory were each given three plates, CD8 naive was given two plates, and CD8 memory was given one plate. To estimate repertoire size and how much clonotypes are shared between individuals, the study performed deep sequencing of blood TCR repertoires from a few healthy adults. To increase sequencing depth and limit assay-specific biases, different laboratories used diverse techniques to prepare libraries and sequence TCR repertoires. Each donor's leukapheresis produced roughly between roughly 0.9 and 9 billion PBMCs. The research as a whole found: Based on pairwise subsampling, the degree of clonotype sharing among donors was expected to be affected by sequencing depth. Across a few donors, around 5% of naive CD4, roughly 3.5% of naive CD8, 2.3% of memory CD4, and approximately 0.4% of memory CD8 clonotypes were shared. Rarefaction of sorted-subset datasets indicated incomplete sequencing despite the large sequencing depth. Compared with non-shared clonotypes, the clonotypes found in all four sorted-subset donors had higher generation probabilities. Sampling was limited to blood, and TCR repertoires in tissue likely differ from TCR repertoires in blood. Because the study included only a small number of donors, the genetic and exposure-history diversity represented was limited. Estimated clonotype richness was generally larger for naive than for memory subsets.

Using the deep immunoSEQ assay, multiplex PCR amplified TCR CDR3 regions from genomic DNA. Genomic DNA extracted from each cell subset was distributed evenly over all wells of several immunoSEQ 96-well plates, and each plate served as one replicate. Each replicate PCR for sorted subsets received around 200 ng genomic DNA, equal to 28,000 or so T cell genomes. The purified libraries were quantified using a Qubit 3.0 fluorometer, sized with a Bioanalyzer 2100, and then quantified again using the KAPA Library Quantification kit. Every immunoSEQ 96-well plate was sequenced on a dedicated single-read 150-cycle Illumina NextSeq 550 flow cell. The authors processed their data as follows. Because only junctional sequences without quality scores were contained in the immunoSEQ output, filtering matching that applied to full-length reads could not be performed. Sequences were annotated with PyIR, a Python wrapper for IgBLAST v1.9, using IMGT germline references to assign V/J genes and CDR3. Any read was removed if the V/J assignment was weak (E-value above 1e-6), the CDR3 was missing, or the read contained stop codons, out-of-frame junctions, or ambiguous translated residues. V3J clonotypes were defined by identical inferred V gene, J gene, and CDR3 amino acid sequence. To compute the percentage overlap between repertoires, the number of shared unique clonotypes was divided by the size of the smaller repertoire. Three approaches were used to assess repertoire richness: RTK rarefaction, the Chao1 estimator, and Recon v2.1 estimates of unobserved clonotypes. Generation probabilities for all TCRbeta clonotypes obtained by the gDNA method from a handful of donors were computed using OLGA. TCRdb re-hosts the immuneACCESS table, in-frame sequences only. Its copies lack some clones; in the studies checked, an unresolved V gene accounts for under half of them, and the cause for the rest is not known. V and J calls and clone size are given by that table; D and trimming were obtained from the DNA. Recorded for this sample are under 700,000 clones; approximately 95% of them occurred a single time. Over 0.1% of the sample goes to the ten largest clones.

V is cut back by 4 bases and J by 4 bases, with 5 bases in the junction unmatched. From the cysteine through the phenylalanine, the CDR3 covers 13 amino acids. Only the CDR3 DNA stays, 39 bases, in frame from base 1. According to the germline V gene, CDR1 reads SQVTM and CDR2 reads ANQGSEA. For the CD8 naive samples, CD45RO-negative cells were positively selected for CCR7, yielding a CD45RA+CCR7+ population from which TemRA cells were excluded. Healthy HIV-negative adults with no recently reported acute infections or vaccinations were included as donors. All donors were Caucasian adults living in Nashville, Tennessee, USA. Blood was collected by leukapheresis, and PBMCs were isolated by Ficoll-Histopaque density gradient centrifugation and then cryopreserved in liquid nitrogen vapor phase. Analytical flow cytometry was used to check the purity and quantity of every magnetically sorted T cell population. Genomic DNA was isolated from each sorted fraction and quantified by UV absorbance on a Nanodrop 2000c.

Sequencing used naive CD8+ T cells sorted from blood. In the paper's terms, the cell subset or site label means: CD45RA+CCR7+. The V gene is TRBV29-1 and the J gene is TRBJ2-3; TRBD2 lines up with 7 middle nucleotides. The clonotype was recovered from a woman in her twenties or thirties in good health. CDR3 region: CSVVRLAADTQYF. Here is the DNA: TGCAGCGTTGTCAGGCTAGCGGCAGATACGCAGTATTTT.